A selection of T cell receptor beta chains follows, all from one sample in a study of cytomegalovirus exposure and HLA in healthy donors. TCRdb keeps only in-frame clones here, not all; method: immunoSEQ multiplex PCR. Of tens of thousands of clones in the sample, 80% are singletons; the top ten hold 6% to 8%. The sequencing input was PBMCs. These receptors came from a man in his thirties or forties in good health and CMV-seronegative. Each CDR3 is given with its conserved first and last residue. Fields, in order: V gene, CDR3 protein.

TRBV18,CASSPPGQGSLGYGYTF
TRBV5-4,CASSLTAGNTIYF
TRBV6-5,CASSQDRGGTGELFF
TRBV25-1,CASSATAGGTWNEQFF
TRBV28,CASSLWPSDRTDTQYF
TRBV6-6,CASSYRTGRDQPQHF
TRBV9,CASSVGDGGAGNTIYF
TRBV9,CASRGQGGTGELFF
TRBV4-1,CASSRPGDDIQYF
TRBV7-2,CASSLDSGRTSAWYEQYF
TRBV7-9,CASTLTGMWGNNEQFF
TRBV7-9,CASSLTGGMNTEAFF
TRBV5-4,CASSLEQEGGNTIYF
TRBV4-1,CASSQDPGRNEQFF
TRBV5-1,CATSEGSGANVLTF
TRBV12-5,CASARPGALFTDTQYF
TRBV27,CASRGARGSYEQYF
TRBV30,CAWSVGQGGQPQHF
TRBV5-1,CASSLGQGEGYTF
TRBV7-9,CASSLATGAHTF
TRBV5-1,CASRENTEAFF
TRBV25-1,CASSGRTSGREQFF
TRBV30,CACHKGASNEQYF
TRBV6-1,CASSDWTGVTGELFF
TRBV2,CANTLRGTNEKLFF
TRBV6-6,CASRNREGSYEQYF
TRBV5-4,CASSLDSGQHTEAFF
TRBV6-6,CASKTGNQPQHF
TRBV7-2,CASSLQGLGGSPLHF
TRBV4-2,CASSQEASNTGELFF
TRBV10-3,CAISESGVRGNYGYTF
TRBV7-9,CASSPPGGTMGKLFF
TRBV30,CAWRKIRMGAEAFF